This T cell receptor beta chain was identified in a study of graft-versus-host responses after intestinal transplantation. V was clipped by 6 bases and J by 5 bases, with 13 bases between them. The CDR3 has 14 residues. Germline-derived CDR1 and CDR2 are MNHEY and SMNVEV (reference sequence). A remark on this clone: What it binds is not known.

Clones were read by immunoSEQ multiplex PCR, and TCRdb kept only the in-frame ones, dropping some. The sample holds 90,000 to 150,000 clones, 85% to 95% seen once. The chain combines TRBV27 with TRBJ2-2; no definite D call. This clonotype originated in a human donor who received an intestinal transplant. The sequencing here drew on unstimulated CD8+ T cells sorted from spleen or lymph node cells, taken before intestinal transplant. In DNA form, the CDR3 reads TGTGCCAGCAGAGGGATATGGGGAACCGGGGAGCTGTTTTTT. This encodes CASRGIWGTGELFF.